The T cell receptor (beta chain) described here comes from a study of blood T cell repertoires in COVID-19. Per the germline V gene, CDR1 is SGHTA and CDR2 is FQGNSA. J lost 6 bases, V lost 3 bases, and 10 bases had no gene match. The CDR3 length is 17 residues. Data came from immunoSEQ multiplex PCR; TCRdb stores just in-frame clones and leaves some out. The repertoire holds around 400,000 clones, with 91% as singletons. This receptor was taken from a woman aged 40 to 49 who had been exposed to COVID-19. Sequencing input: PBMCs or T cells enriched from blood (not recorded which). This rearrangement joins TRBV7-2 to TRBJ2-3; 12 bases are shared with TRBD2. CDR3 coding DNA: TGTGCCAGCAGCTTGGGTCTAGCGGGGGGGCCGCGGGATACGCAGTATTTT. As protein: CASSLGLAGGPRDTQYF.